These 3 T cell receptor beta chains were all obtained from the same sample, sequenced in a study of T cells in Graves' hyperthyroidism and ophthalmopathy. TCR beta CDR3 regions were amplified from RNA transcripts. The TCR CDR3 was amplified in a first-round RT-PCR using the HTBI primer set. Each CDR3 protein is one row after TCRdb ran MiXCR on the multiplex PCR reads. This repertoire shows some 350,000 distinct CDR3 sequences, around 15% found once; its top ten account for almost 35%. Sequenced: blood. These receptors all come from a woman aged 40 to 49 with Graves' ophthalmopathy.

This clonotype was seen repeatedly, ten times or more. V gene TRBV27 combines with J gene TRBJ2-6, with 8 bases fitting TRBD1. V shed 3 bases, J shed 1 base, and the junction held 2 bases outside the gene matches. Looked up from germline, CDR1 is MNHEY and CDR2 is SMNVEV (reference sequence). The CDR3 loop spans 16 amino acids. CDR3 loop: CASSFQGASGANVLTF. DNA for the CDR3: TGTGCCAGCAGTTTTCAGGGGGCATCTGGGGCCAACGTCCTGACTTTC.

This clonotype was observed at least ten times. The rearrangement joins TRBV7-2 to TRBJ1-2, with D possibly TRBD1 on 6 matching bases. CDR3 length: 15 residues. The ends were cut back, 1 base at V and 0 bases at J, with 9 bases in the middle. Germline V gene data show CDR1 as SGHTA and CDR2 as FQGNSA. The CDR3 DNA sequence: TGTGCCAGCAGCTTAGTGGGGGCAACTAACTATGGCTACACCTTC. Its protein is CASSLVGATNYGYTF.

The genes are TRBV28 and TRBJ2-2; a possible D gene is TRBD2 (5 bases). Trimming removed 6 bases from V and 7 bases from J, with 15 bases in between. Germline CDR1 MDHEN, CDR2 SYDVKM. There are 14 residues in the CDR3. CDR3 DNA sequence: TGTGCCAGCAGCCTTTCCCGGAGGTACGGGGAGCTGTTTTTT. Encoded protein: CASSLSRRYGELFF.